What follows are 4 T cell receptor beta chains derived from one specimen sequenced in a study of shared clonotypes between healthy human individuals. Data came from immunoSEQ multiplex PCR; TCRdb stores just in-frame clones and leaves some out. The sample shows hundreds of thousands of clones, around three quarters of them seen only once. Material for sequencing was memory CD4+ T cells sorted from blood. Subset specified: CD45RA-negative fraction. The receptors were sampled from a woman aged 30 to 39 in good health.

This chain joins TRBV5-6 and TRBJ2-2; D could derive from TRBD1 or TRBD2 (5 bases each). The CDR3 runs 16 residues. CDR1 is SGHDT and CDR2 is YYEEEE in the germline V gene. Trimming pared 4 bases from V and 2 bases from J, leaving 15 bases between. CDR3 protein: CASSLGPTTNTGELFF. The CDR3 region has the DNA TGTGCCAGCAGCCTGGGACCTACCACCAACACCGGGGAGCTGTTTTTT.

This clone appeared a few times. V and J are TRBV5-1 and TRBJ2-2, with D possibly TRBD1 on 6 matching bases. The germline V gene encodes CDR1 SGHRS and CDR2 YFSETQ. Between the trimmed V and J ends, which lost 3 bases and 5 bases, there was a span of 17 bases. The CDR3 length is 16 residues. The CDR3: CASSSTGMGATGELFF. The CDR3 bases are TGCGCCAGCAGCTCCACAGGGATGGGAGCGACCGGGGAGCTGTTTTTT.

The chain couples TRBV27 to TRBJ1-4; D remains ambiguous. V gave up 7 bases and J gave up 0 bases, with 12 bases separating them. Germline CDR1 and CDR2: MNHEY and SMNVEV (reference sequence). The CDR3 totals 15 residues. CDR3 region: CASKRLDTTNEKLFF. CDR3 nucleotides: TGTGCCAGCAAGAGGTTAGATACAACTAATGAAAAACTGTTTTTT.

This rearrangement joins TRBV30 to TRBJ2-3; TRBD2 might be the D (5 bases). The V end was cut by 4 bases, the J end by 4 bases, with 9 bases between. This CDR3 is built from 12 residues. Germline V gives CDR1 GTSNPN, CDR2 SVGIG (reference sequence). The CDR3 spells CAWNRRSDTQYF. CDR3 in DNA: TGTGCCTGGAATCGGAGGTCAGATACGCAGTATTTT.